The 14 T cell receptor beta chains presented below share a single source sample, sequenced in a study of T cell changes during pregnancy in multiple sclerosis. Generated by immunoSEQ multiplex PCR, the TCRdb table keeps only in-frame clones and is missing some. This table holds about 50,000 clones, 90% to 95% found once. The sequencing used CD8+ T cells from peripheral blood mononuclear cells, collected in the first trimester of pregnancy. These receptors came from a female donor with multiple sclerosis, enrolled in a pregnancy study.

This chain uses TRBV29-1 with TRBJ1-4, with D perhaps TRBD1 (5 bases). V was shortened by 3 bases and J by 5 bases, with 10 bases between the two germline ends. The germline CDR1 and CDR2 sequences are SQVTM and ANQGSEA. The length of the CDR3 is 13 residues. The CDR3 region is CSVETAENEKLFF. Written as DNA, the CDR3 is TGCAGCGTTGAGACAGCAGAGAATGAAAAACTGTTTTTT.

The count of this clone is one. CDR3 coding DNA: TGTGCCAGCAGCTTAGTAGTTGGGCGGGCCATCTACAATGAGCAGTTCTTC. Amino acids: CASSLVVGRAIYNEQFF. J is TRBJ2-1 and V is TRBV7-2; possibly TRBD2 for D (5 bases). In germline, CDR1 is SGHTA, CDR2 FQGNSA. V lost 1 base and J 3 bases, leaving 16 bases between the germline ends. The CDR3 consists of 17 residues.

The V gene is TRBV13, the J gene TRBJ1-1; 8 positions match TRBD1. V was pared by 5 bases and J by 5 bases, with 7 bases of the junction left unmatched. This CDR3 spans 14 amino acids. Germline V gene sequence: CDR1 PRHDT, CDR2 FYEKMQ (reference sequence). The CDR3 DNA reads as TGTGCCAGCAGCGGCAGGGGGCGTTGGACTGAAGCTTTCTTT. Protein: CASSGRGRWTEAFF.

This clone was seen once. This rearrangement joins TRBV7-9 to TRBJ2-7, with D possibly TRBD1 on 7 matching bases. Germline loops: CDR1 SEHNR, CDR2 FQNEAQ (reference sequence). The CDR3 consists of 15 residues. V was trimmed by 4 bases and J by 5 bases, leaving 18 bases between them. CDR3 sequence: CASSSTGEAPDEQYF. For the CDR3, the DNA is TGTGCCAGCAGCTCCACAGGGGAGGCTCCCGACGAGCAGTACTTC.

The genes are TRBV15 and TRBJ2-3; 9 nucleotides line up with TRBD2. Germline CDR1 LNHNV, CDR2 YYDKDF (reference sequence). With V trimmed by 1 base and J by 0 bases, 8 bases remained unmatched. The CDR3 is 18 residues long. CDR3 loop: CATSRAPGLAGSTDTQYF. The CDR3, as DNA: TGTGCCACCAGCAGAGCTCCGGGACTAGCTGGGAGCACAGATACGCAGTATTTT.

This sequence joins TRBV7-9 and TRBJ2-1, with TRBD2 identical over 11 bases. This CDR3 has 16 amino acids. J lost 7 bases, V lost 5 bases, and 10 bases had no gene match. The germline V gene has CDR1 SEHNR and CDR2 FQNEAQ (reference sequence). The DNA of the CDR3 is TGTGCCAGCAGCCGTAGCGGGAGGGCCCGGGGGAATGAGCAGTTCTTC. Translation: CASSRSGRARGNEQFF.

The chain uses TRBV4-1 and TRBJ2-5; 12 nucleotides line up with TRBD2. V was pared by 2 bases and J by 1 base, with 5 bases of the junction left unmatched. Germline V CDR1 and CDR2: MGHRA, YSYEKL. The CDR3 contains 17 residues. CDR3 in DNA: TGCGCCAGCAGCCAACCCCTAGCGGGGGGGCCCCAAGAGACCCAGTACTTC. It specifies CASSQPLAGGPQETQYF.

J is TRBJ2-7 and V is TRBV5-3; D uncertain. TRBV5-3 is given ORF status, its function remaining uncertain. V was trimmed by 3 bases and J by 1 base, leaving 14 bases between them. This CDR3 is built from 15 residues. CDR3: CARSSRLSTSYEQYF. The CDR3 DNA reads as TGTGCCAGAAGCTCTAGATTGAGCACGTCCTACGAGCAGTACTTC.

The gene calls are TRBV27 and TRBJ2-1; TRBD2 matches 12 bases. V shed 8 bases, J shed 0 bases, and the junction held 14 bases outside the gene matches. The CDR3 totals 19 residues. Germline loops: CDR1 MNHEY, CDR2 SMNVEV (reference sequence). The CDR3 here is CASYSPTSGRPDSYNEQFF. CDR3 sequence (DNA): TGTGCCAGCTACTCCCCTACTAGCGGGAGGCCCGACTCCTACAATGAGCAGTTCTTC.

The rearrangement links TRBV18 to TRBJ1-4; 11 nucleotides line up with TRBD1. Germline CDR1 reads KGHSH; CDR2 reads LQKENI. Trimming removed 0 bases from V and 7 bases from J; junction bases left unmatched: 1. This CDR3 is 15 amino acids long. CDR3 bases: TGTGCCAGCTCACCACCCGGGACAGGGGGTGAAAAACTGTTTTTT. Translating it yields CASSPPGTGGEKLFF.

This rearrangement joins TRBV6-5 to TRBJ2-7; D is unclear. Germline V lookup: CDR1 MNHEY, CDR2 SVGAGI. Trimming cost V 7 bases and J 6 bases, with 13 bases left between them. The CDR3 runs to 12 residues. The CDR3 loop is CASMELSGEQYF. CDR3 in DNA: TGTGCCAGCATGGAACTTTCGGGCGAGCAGTACTTC.

This sequence joins TRBV27 and TRBJ2-7; TRBD2 matches 7 bases. CDR1 is MNHEY, CDR2 SMNVEV, per germline (reference sequence). The CDR3 runs to 14 residues. V was pared by 5 bases and J by 0 bases, with 4 bases of the junction left unmatched. The chain's CDR3 is CASSHRDYSYEQYF. CDR3 coding DNA: TGTGCCAGCAGTCACCGGGACTACTCCTACGAGCAGTACTTC.

The rearrangement links TRBV9 to TRBJ2-7; weak D call: TRBD2 (7 bases). Germline CDR1 SGDLS, CDR2 YYNGEE. The CDR3 has 15 residues. The V end lost 0 bases, the J end lost 5 bases, and 15 bases lay between the germline ends. The CDR3 bases are TGTGCCAGCAGCGTAGAGGGAGGGGGTAAGGACGAGCAGTACTTC. It is translated as CASSVEGGGKDEQYF.

V and J are TRBV9 and TRBJ2-1, with 11 bases lining up with TRBD2. V gave up 3 bases and J gave up 9 bases; unmatched junction bases: 2. Germline values: CDR1 SGDLS, CDR2 YYNGEE. CDR3 length: 13 residues. This CDR3 is CASSDTSGSEQFF. CDR3 nucleotides: TGTGCCAGCAGCGATACTAGCGGGAGTGAGCAGTTCTTC.